This T cell receptor (beta chain) was sequenced for a study of blood T cell repertoires in COVID-19. For the study at large: From T cells, B-cell-depleted T cells, or PBMCs came the material, which was cDNA or gDNA.

Authors' analysis steps: Scientists estimated how many nucleated cells there were by amplifying reference gene primers. The table came from immunoSEQ multiplex PCR; TCRdb's copy has only in-frame clones and leaves some out. V and J calls plus clone size are reproduced from that table; the DNA served to infer D and trimming. The table has around 94,000 clones, approximately 82% seen once. The CDR3 spans 14 residues. Trimming removed 0 bases from V and 6 bases from J, with 12 bases in between. Germline CDR1 is MNHEY and CDR2 is SMNVEV (reference sequence). This TCR derives from a man aged 55 to 69 with active or convalescent COVID-19. V is TRBV27 and J is TRBJ2-7, with a possible D match to TRBD2 (6 bases). Source material: peripheral blood. CDR3 coding DNA: TGTGCCAGCAGTTTATCGGAGACTAGAGGCGAGCAGTACTTC. This gives the protein CASSLSETRGEQYF.